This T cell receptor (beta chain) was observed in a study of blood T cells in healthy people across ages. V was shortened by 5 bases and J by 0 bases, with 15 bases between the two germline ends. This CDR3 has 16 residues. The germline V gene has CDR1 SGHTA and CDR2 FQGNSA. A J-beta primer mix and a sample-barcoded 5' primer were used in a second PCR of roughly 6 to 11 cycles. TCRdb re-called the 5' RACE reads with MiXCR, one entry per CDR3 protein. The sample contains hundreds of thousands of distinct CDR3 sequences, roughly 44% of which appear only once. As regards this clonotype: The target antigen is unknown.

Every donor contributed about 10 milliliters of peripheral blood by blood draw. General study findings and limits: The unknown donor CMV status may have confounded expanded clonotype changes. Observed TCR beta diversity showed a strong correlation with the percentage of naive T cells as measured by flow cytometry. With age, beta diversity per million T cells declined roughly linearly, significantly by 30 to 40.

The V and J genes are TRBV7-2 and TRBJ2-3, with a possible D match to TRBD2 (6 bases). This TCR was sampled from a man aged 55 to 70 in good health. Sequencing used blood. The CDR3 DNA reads TGTGCCAGCAGCCGCTACCCGGGACTTAGCACAGATACGCAGTATTTT. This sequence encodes CASSRYPGLSTDTQYF.